One and the same sample provided the 12 T cell receptor beta chains below, sequenced in a study of immune cell composition in non-small cell lung cancer. Clones were sequenced by immunoSEQ multiplex PCR, and TCRdb holds only the in-frame ones, with some missing. The sample consists of around 1,900 clones, about 72% of them appearing once. Normal lung was sampled as far from the tumour as possible, at least 3 cm. The sequenced sample was non-adjacent lung tissue. The receptors stem from a human donor with non-small cell lung cancer.

This clone was detected only a few times. The gene calls are TRBV18 and TRBJ1-1; D may be TRBD1 (5 bases). Germline CDR1 and CDR2: KGHSH and LQKENI. Trimming pared 1 base from V and 8 bases from J, leaving 11 bases between. CDR3 length equals 13 residues. The CDR3 spells CASSPRTPEEAFF. CDR3 nucleotide sequence: TGTGCCAGCTCACCACGGACACCCGAAGAAGCTTTCTTT. Based on the CDR3 plus reference TRBV18 and TRBJ1-1, the full variable domain is NAGVMQNPRHLVRRRGQEARLRCSPMKGHSHVYWYRQLPEEGLKFMVYLQKENIIDESGMPKERFSAEFPKEGPSILRIQQVVRGDSAAYFCASSPRTPEEAFFGQGTRLTVV.

The chain couples TRBV14 to TRBJ1-1; maybe TRBD1 (6 bases). Germline V gene data show CDR1 as SGHDN and CDR2 as FVKESK. Trimming removed 2 bases at V and 5 bases at J, with 12 bases between. This CDR3 spans 14 amino acids. The CDR3 loop reads CASSQYTGRTEAFF. The CDR3, as DNA: TGTGCCAGCAGCCAATACACAGGGAGAACTGAAGCTTTCTTT.

J is TRBJ2-3 and V is TRBV11-2, with TRBD2 as a possible D gene (6 bases). This CDR3 has 16 residues. The V and J ends lost 2 bases and 2 bases respectively, with 14 bases between them. In germline, CDR1 is SGHAT, CDR2 FQNNGV. Here the CDR3 reads CASSLMSGTVTDTQYF. For the CDR3, the DNA is TGTGCCAGCAGCTTAATGTCCGGGACTGTCACAGATACGCAGTATTTT.

The V and J genes are TRBV27 and TRBJ1-5; TRBD1 matches at 11 bases. V shed 9 bases and J 6 bases; nucleotides not matched to a gene: 4. CDR3 length: 13 residues. The V gene's germline CDR1 is MNHEY and CDR2 SMNVEV (reference sequence). CDR3 in amino acids: CASSGTGGQPQHF. CDR3 DNA: TGTGCCAGTTCCGGGACAGGGGGTCAGCCCCAGCATTTT.

The gene calls are TRBV7-2 and TRBJ1-5; a possible D gene is TRBD1 (6 bases). V was pared by 2 bases and J by 2 bases, with 13 bases between. CDR3 length equals 16 residues. CDR1 SGHTA and CDR2 FQGNSA come from the germline V gene. In DNA, the CDR3 is TGTGCCAGCAGCTTATTTCCCAGGGGCGGCAATCAGCCCCAGCATTTT. Its translation: CASSLFPRGGNQPQHF.

The rearrangement links TRBV19 to TRBJ2-3, with TRBD1 identical over 8 bases. Unmatched junction bases numbered 4, after V lost 9 bases and J lost 2 bases. The germline V gene has CDR1 LNHDA and CDR2 SQIVND (reference sequence). The CDR3 has 13 amino acids. CDR3 DNA: TGTGCCAGCCGGGACAGGAACACAGATACGCAGTATTTT. It specifies CASRDRNTDTQYF.

This chain joins TRBV5-6 and TRBJ1-2; TRBD1 agrees at 7 bases. Germline CDR1 SGHDT, CDR2 YYEEEE. V trimming: 4 bases; J trimming: 3 bases; junction bases outside the gene matches: 3. This CDR3 is built from 13 residues. This CDR3 is CASSPTGHYGYTF. CDR3 DNA: TGTGCCAGCAGCCCGACAGGGCACTATGGCTACACCTTC.

The V and J genes are TRBV28 and TRBJ2-1; 11 nucleotides align to TRBD2. CDR3 length: 16 residues. Trimming removed 5 bases from V and 6 bases from J; junction bases left unmatched: 9. Germline assignment: CDR1 MDHEN and CDR2 SYDVKM. CDR3 protein: CASSGDQGLAVNEQFF. For the CDR3, the DNA is TGTGCCAGCAGTGGGGACCAGGGACTAGCGGTCAATGAGCAGTTCTTC.

The rearrangement joins TRBV11-2 to TRBJ2-7; the match to TRBD1 covers 7 bases. CDR1 and CDR2 (germline): SGHAT, FQNNGV. V lost 1 base and J lost 2; bases outside the gene matches: 5. The CDR3 consists of 15 residues. The CDR3 region is CASSLGQGRAYEQYF. DNA for the CDR3: TGTGCCAGCAGCTTAGGACAGGGAAGGGCCTACGAGCAGTACTTC.

This clone is deemed large. This CDR3 reads CSALPGHSDGYTF. The CDR3, as DNA: TGCAGCGCCCTGCCCGGACATTCTGATGGCTACACCTTC. V and J are TRBV29-1 and TRBJ1-2, with D tentatively TRBD1 (5 bases). Trimming removed 7 bases from V and 6 bases from J, with 18 bases in between. In germline, CDR1 is SQVTM, CDR2 ANQGSEA. The CDR3 sequence is 13 residues long.

The V gene is TRBV28, the J gene TRBJ2-3; a weak D match, TRBD1 (6 bases). This CDR3 has 15 residues. Germline lookup yields CDR1 MDHEN and CDR2 SYDVKM. V was pared by 2 bases and J by 2 bases, with 11 bases between. In nucleotides, the CDR3 is TGTGCCAGCAGTTTAACAGGGCTTTACACAGATACGCAGTATTTT. Protein: CASSLTGLYTDTQYF. The full variable domain, completed using reference TRBV28 and TRBJ2-3, is DVKVTQSSRYLVKRTGEKVFLECVQDMDHENMFWYRQDPGLGLRLIYFSYDVKMKEKGDIPEGYSVSREKKERFSLILESASTNQTSMYLCASSLTGLYTDTQYFGPGTRLTVL.

This sequence joins TRBV7-3 and TRBJ1-2, with 8 bases aligning to TRBD1. Trimming took 5 bases from V and 5 from J; bases not matched to a gene: 4. CDR3 length equals 13 residues. CDR1 is SGHTA and CDR2 is FQGTGA in the germline V gene. The CDR3 nucleotides are TGTGCCAGCAGCCCAGGACAGGGATATGGCTACACCTTC. Its protein product is CASSPGQGYGYTF.